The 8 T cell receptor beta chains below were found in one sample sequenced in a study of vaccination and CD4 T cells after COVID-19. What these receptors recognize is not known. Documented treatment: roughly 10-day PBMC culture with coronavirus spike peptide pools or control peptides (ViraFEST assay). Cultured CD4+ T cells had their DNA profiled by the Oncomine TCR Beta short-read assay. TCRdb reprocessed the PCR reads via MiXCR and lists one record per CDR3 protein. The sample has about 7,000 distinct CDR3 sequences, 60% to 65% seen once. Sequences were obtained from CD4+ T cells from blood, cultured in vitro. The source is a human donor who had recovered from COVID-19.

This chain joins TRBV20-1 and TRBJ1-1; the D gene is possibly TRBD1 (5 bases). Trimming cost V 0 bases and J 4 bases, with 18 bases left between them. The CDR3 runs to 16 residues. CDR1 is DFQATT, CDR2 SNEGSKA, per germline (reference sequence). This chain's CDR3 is CSARDRLVQASTEAFF. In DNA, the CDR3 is TGCAGTGCTAGAGATCGGTTGGTACAGGCTAGCACTGAAGCTTTCTTT.

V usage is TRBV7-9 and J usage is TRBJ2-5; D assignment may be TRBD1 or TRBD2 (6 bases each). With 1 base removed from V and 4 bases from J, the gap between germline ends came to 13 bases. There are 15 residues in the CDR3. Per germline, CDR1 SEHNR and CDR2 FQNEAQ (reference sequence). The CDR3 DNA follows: TGTGCCAGCAGCTTAGAAGCGGGCAGGGGAGAGACCCAGTACTTC. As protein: CASSLEAGRGETQYF.

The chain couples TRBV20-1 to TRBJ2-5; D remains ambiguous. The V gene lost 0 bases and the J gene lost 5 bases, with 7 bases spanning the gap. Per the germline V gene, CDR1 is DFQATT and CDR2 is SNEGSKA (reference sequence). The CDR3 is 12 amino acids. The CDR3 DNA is TGCAGTGCTAGAGATGGGGTTGAGACCCAGTACTTC. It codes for CSARDGVETQYF.

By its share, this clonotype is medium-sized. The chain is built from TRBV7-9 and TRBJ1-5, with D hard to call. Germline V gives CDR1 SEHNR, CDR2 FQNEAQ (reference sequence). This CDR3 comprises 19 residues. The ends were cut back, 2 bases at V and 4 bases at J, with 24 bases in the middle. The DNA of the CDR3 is TGTGCCAGCAGCTTAATCCGGCCCTCCGGCCCACTATCAAATCAGCCCCAGCATTTT. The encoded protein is CASSLIRPSGPLSNQPQHF. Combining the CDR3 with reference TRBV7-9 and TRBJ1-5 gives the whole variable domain DTGVSQNPRHKITKRGQNVTFRCDPISEHNRLYWYRQTLGQGPEFLTYFQNEAQLEKSRLLSDRFSAERPKGSFSTLEIQRTEQGDSAMYLCASSLIRPSGPLSNQPQHFGDGTRLSIL.

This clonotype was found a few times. As DNA, the CDR3 is TGTGCCGGGGGGACCGAGCACGAGCAGTACTTC. Translated, it gives CAGGTEHEQYF. The gene calls are TRBV2 and TRBJ2-7, with a tentative D call TRBD2 (6 bases). V lost 11 bases and J lost 5, with 13 bases in between. Per germline, CDR1 SNHLY and CDR2 FYNNEI. The CDR3 runs 11 residues.

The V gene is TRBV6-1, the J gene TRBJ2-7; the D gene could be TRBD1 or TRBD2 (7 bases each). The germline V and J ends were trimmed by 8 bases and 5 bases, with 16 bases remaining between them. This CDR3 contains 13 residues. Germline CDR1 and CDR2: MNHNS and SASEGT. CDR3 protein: CASQGEGRHEQYF. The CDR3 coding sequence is TGTGCCAGCCAGGGGGAGGGACGGCACGAGCAGTACTTC.

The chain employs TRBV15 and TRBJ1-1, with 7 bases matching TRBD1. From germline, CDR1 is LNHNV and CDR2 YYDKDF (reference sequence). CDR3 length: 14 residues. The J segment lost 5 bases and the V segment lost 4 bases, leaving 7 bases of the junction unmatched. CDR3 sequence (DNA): TGTGCCACCAGCACTCGACAGGGTGGAACTGAAGCTTTCTTT. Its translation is CATSTRQGGTEAFF.

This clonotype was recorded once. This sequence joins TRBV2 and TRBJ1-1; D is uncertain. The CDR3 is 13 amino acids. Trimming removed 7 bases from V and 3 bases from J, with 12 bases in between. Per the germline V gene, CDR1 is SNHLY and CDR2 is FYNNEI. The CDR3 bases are TGTGCCAGCATCGTTAGCGGATACACTGAAGCTTTCTTT. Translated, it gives CASIVSGYTEAFF.